This T cell receptor beta chain was identified during a study of T cell responses to AZD1222 COVID-19 vaccine. Study in general: Samples with a second dose at about 4 or about 12 weeks were pooled together.

On this clone: The antigen is unknown.

TCRdb keeps only in-frame clones here, not all; method: immunoSEQ multiplex PCR. Of 150,000 to 200,000 clones in the sample, around 92% were seen once. Germline CDR1 and CDR2: LNHDA and SQIVND (reference sequence). The CDR3 consists of 15 residues. V dropped 3 bases and J dropped 3 bases, with 11 bases sitting between them. Study-level findings and limits: CD4 TCRs linked to vaccination spanned spike, dominating at 160-218 and 743-854. Spike-specific TCR repertoires showed rising breadth and depth after two AZD1222 doses. The donors showed a predominance of white British ancestry and of females, with possible underestimation of clonal diversity.

The starting material was peripheral blood, obtained on day 0 of AZD1222 vaccination. The receptor's source is an adult in good health. This chain connects TRBV19 to TRBJ1-4; D ambiguous. CDR3 DNA: TGTGCCAGTAGTATCGCCTATGGGGCTAATGAAAAACTGTTTTTT. This sequence encodes CASSIAYGANEKLFF.